Following are 18 T cell receptor beta chains from one sample sequenced in a study of regulatory T cells in long-lasting Graves disease. Arm-PCR of CDR3 regions and iRepertoire HTBI primers were used to build TCR beta libraries. TCRdb independently ran MiXCR on the multiplex PCR reads; one entry per CDR3 protein. Of 200,000 to 250,000 distinct CDR3 sequences detected, 20% to 25% appear once; the ten largest clones hold 11% to 15%. Time point given: newly diagnosed GD, antithyroid drugs for less than 3 months. With RNA extracted from PBMCs as input, the TCR library was made. Sample: peripheral blood mononuclear cells (PBMCs), taken at new diagnosis, from a patient treated with antithyroid drugs. The receptors shown here come from a female donor with Graves disease.

With respect to this clonotype: With a much larger clone just one base away, this may be a read error. The chain employs TRBV6-2 or TRBV6-3 and TRBJ1-1; no definite D call. CDR3 length equals 15 residues. Germline V CDR1 and CDR2: MNHEY, SVGEGT. The CDR3 protein is CASSYPAALGTEALF. Here the CDR3 DNA reads TGTGCCAGCAGTTACCCAGCCGCCTTGGGCACTGAAGCTCTCTTT.

This clonotype was seen many times. The V call is TRBV5-1, the J call TRBJ2-7; D is unresolved. This CDR3 has 16 residues. Germline CDR1 SGHRS, CDR2 YFSETQ. The V gene lost 1 base and the J gene lost 3 bases, with 17 bases spanning the gap. Written as DNA, the CDR3 is TGCGCCAGCAGCTTGCTCGGAAATGGCCCTCTCTACGAGCAGTACTTC. It codes for CASSLLGNGPLYEQYF.

This clonotype was counted many times. V usage is TRBV11-2 and J usage is TRBJ1-1; tentative D call: TRBD1 (6 bases). Germline V lookup: CDR1 SGHAT, CDR2 FQNNGV. CDR3 length equals 14 residues. Trimming took off 5 bases at V and 4 bases at J, with 14 bases between the two ends. CDR3 region: CASSQTGMSTEAFF. The CDR3 DNA reads as TGTGCCAGCAGCCAAACAGGGATGAGCACTGAAGCTTTCTTT.

This clonotype was found many times. This chain joins TRBV7-2 and TRBJ2-7, with TRBD2 matching over 9 bases. The junction had 12 bases not matched to a gene; V was cut back by 6 bases and J by 0 bases. The germline V gene has CDR1 SGHTA and CDR2 FQGNSA. The CDR3 is 17 residues long. The CDR3 spells CASRRTPGLADSYEQYF. CDR3 bases: TGTGCCAGCAGGAGAACCCCGGGACTAGCAGACTCCTACGAGCAGTACTTC.

The table lists this clonotype with many counts. The rearrangement links TRBV20-1 to TRBJ1-6; 7 bases fit TRBD1. In germline, CDR1 is DFQATT, CDR2 SNEGSKA (reference sequence). CDR3 length: 13 residues. With 6 bases clipped from V and 7 bases from J, the junction kept 6 bases outside the gene matches. CDR3 in DNA: TGCAGTGCGGAATACAGGGGAAATTCACCCCTCCACTTT. This codes for CSAEYRGNSPLHF.

This clonotype was picked up many times. This rearrangement joins TRBV6-1 to TRBJ1-2, with D perhaps TRBD1 (5 bases). Germline V gives CDR1 MNHNS, CDR2 SASEGT. The CDR3 is 14 residues long. V was shortened by 6 bases and J by 4 bases, with 15 bases between the two germline ends. CDR3 DNA sequence: TGTGCCAGCAGAGCCGGGACGTTATCCTATGGCTACACCTTC. Protein product: CASRAGTLSYGYTF.

Turning to this clonotype: A much larger clone differs from this one at a single base, so this may be a read error. The chain links TRBV7-8 to TRBJ2-1; 7 nucleotides align to TRBD1. The CDR3 has 15 residues. The germline V gene encodes CDR1 SGHVS and CDR2 FQNEAQ. The CDR3 region is CTSSRIEGALAEQFF. The DNA of the CDR3 is TGTACCAGCAGCCGAATCGAGGGGGCGTTGGCTGAGCAGTTCTTC.

In its sample, this clonotype was seen a few times. The V and J genes are TRBV20-1 and TRBJ2-3; 9 bases match TRBD2. The V segment lost 7 bases and the J segment 3 bases; nucleotides outside the gene matches: 5. The CDR3 length is 13 residues. The germline V gene encodes CDR1 DFQATT and CDR2 SNEGSKA (reference sequence). The CDR3 DNA is TGCAGTGGGGCCAGCGGGGGGACAGATACGCAGTATTTT. Amino acids: CSGASGGTDTQYF.

The chain uses TRBV7-8 and TRBJ2-3; D is ambiguous. The CDR3 is 12 amino acids. The germline V gene encodes CDR1 SGHVS and CDR2 FQNEAQ. Between the trimmed V and J ends, which lost 5 bases and 5 bases, there was a span of 8 bases. CDR3 coding DNA: TGTGCCAGCAGCATCGACTTAGATACGCAGTATTTT. Amino acid sequence: CASSIDLDTQYF. The full variable domain, rest sourced from reference TRBV7-8 and TRBJ2-3, is GAGVSQSPRYKVAKRGQDVALRCDPISGHVSLFWYQQALGQGPEFLTYFQNEAQLDKSGLPSDRFFAERPEGSVSTLKIQRTQQEDSAVYLCASSIDLDTQYFGPGTRLTVL.

This clonotype was seen repeatedly, ten times or more. The chain is built from TRBV20-1 and TRBJ2-1, with D possibly TRBD2 on 5 matching bases. Germline lookup yields CDR1 DFQATT and CDR2 SNEGSKA (reference sequence). This CDR3 region has 15 residues. Trimming removed 4 bases from V and 0 bases from J, with 13 bases in between. The CDR3 DNA sequence: TGCAGTGCTACCCCGGACTCGAGCTCCTACAATGAGCAGTTCTTC. Amino acid sequence: CSATPDSSSYNEQFF.

This clonotype was counted ten times or more. Germline and junction disagree at one end, which may indicate a read error. The chain uses TRBV7-2 and TRBJ2-7; D possibly matches TRBD1 or TRBD2 (5 bases each). Germline V gives CDR1 SGHTA, CDR2 FQGNSA. There are 15 residues in the CDR3. CDR3 nucleotide sequence: TGTGCCGGCAGCTTAGTGTCAGGTGCTGGGGGTGAGCAGTACTTC. It translates to CAGSLVSGAGGEQYF.

This clonotype has at least ten counts. V and J are TRBV28 and TRBJ1-2; TRBD1 aligns across 8 bases. Germline V gene data show CDR1 as MDHEN and CDR2 as SYDVKM. V lost 4 bases and J lost 13; bases outside the gene matches: 8. This CDR3 region has 12 residues. The CDR3: CASSYQGADTTF. The CDR3 DNA sequence: TGTGCCAGCAGTTATCAGGGGGCTGATACCACCTTC.

The sample holds many counts of this clonotype. The J gene is TRBJ2-1, the V gene TRBV3-1; 10 nucleotides line up with TRBD2. The CDR3 is made up of 14 amino acids. The ends lost 5 bases at V and 7 bases at J; junction bases unmatched: 5. Germline V gives CDR1 LGHDT, CDR2 YNNKEL (reference sequence). The CDR3 spells CASSSAGGLNEQFF. As DNA, the CDR3 is TGTGCCAGCAGCTCAGCGGGAGGGCTGAATGAGCAGTTCTTC.

At least ten counts were recorded for this clonotype. The chain combines TRBV29-1 with TRBJ2-5, with D hard to call. The V gene lost 3 bases and the J gene lost 2 bases, with 10 bases spanning the gap. The CDR3 covers 13 residues. Germline CDR1 reads SQVTM; CDR2 reads ANQGSEA. The CDR3 sequence: CSVDLVVQETQYF. The CDR3 DNA is TGCAGCGTTGACTTGGTGGTACAAGAGACCCAGTACTTC.

The CDR3 region has the DNA TGTGCCAGCAGCCGAATATTCCGTGTCCCCCGATTGGCTTTCTTT. The encoded protein is CASSRIFRVPRLAFF. V and J are TRBV28 and TRBJ1-1; D is unclear. Germline V gene lookup returns CDR1 MDHEN and CDR2 SYDVKM. V was shortened by 6 bases and J by 11 bases, with 25 bases between the two germline ends. This CDR3 spans 15 amino acids.

J is TRBJ2-7 and V is TRBV20-1; no reliable D call. The germline V and J ends were trimmed by 0 bases and 4 bases, with 10 bases remaining between them. CDR3 size: 13 residues. Looked up from germline, CDR1 is DFQATT and CDR2 is SNEGSKA (reference sequence). The chain's CDR3 is CSARDRQPYEQYF. The DNA of the CDR3 is TGCAGTGCTAGAGATCGCCAGCCTTACGAGCAGTACTTC.

This clonotype occurred many times. The chain combines TRBV2 with TRBJ1-6; 7 bases match TRBD1. The V gene's germline CDR1 is SNHLY and CDR2 FYNNEI. The junction had 7 bases not matched to a gene; V was cut back by 6 bases and J by 8 bases. There are 14 residues in the CDR3. The CDR3 DNA follows: TGTGCCAGCAGAGGGGACAGTGAAGATTCACCCCTCCACTTT. This gives the protein CASRGDSEDSPLHF.

This clonotype appeared a few times. J is TRBJ1-4 and V is TRBV19; a weak D match, TRBD1 (5 bases). Germline V CDR1 and CDR2: LNHDA, SQIVND (reference sequence). There are 13 residues in the CDR3. The V end was cut by 10 bases, the J end by 5 bases, with 14 bases between. The CDR3: CATAGRENEKLFF. CDR3 DNA: TGTGCCACCGCGGGCAGGGAGAATGAAAAACTGTTTTTT.